This T cell receptor beta chain is from a study of OX40 agonist ivuxolimab in advanced cancers. The CDR3 covers 16 residues. The V segment lost 6 bases and the J segment 4 bases; nucleotides outside the gene matches: 9. Germline CDR1 is KGHSH and CDR2 is LQKENI. Study findings and constraints: Clonal expansion by week 6 occurred in CD4+ and CD8+ blood T cells (at 0.1 to 3.0 mg/kg). In general, CD8+ T cells held more expanded clones than CD4+ did, on average.

On this clone: The antigen is not known.

The table came from immunoSEQ multiplex PCR; TCRdb's copy has only in-frame clones and leaves some out. The sample shows more than 85,000 clones, 89% of them seen only once. Sequenced here: CD4+ or CD8+ T cells sorted from blood, sampled in a trial of the OX40 agonist ivuxolimab. The chain has TRBV18 and TRBJ2-3, with 11 bases matching TRBD2. The source is an adult with an advanced solid tumor such as melanoma, head and neck, liver or kidney cancer. The CDR3, as DNA: TGTGCCAGCTCTCCTACCACTAGCGGGAGACCAGATACGCAGTATTTT. This translates into CASSPTTSGRPDTQYF.